A single sample is the source of the 10 T cell receptor beta chains below, sequenced in a study of CD8 T cells in ankylosing spondylitis. Whole-study results and caveats: The study identified a TCR beta motif of roughly eight highly homologous variants that appeared characteristic of ankylosing spondylitis blood.

These receptors' antigens are unknown. TCRdb re-analysed the 5' RACE reads in MiXCR, keeping a single row per CDR3 protein. The sample carries 670,000 or so distinct CDR3 sequences, around 19% recorded once. Sequences were obtained from blood, either unsorted or a sorted T cell fraction (not recorded which). The receptors originated from a male donor with ankylosing spondylitis.

The chain joins TRBV11-1 to TRBJ2-1; 13 bases line up with TRBD2. V was pared by 5 bases and J by 4 bases, with 8 bases of the junction left unmatched. From germline, CDR1 is SGHAT and CDR2 FQDESV (reference sequence). The CDR3 runs 17 residues. CDR3 coding DNA: TGTGCCAGCAGCAAACGGGGGGGACTAGCGGGATACAATGAGCAGTTCTTC. Translation: CASSKRGGLAGYNEQFF.

The rearrangement links TRBV11-2 to TRBJ2-3; no clear D. Between the trimmed V and J ends, which lost 3 bases and 1 base, there was a span of 14 bases. The CDR3 extends over 16 amino acids. The germline gives CDR1 SGHAT, CDR2 FQNNGV. The CDR3 DNA reads TGTGCCAGCAGCTTTCGGCGGCTGGCGGGCACAGATACGCAGTATTTT. This translates into CASSFRRLAGTDTQYF.

As regards this clonotype: Because the CDR3 is missing its conserved closing phenylalanine or tryptophan, this is likely a read error. V is TRBV24-1 and J is TRBJ2-7; D is ambiguous. With 6 bases removed from V and 1 base from J, the gap between germline ends came to 9 bases. CDR1 and CDR2 (germline): KGHDR, SFDVKD. The CDR3 sequence is 13 residues long. The CDR3 region is CATSPTESYEQYS. The CDR3 bases are TGTGCCACCAGTCCAACGGAGTCCTACGAGCAGTACTCC.

The chain combines TRBV18 with TRBJ2-6; tentatively, D is TRBD1 (5 bases). The germline V and J ends were trimmed by 6 bases and 10 bases, with 19 bases remaining between them. The CDR3 covers 15 residues. The germline V gene encodes CDR1 KGHSH and CDR2 LQKENI. This chain's CDR3 is CASSQTDSFDNVLTF. CDR3 in DNA: TGTGCCAGCTCCCAAACTGACAGCTTTGATAACGTCCTGACTTTC.

The chain is built from TRBV2 and TRBJ2-1; 9 nucleotides line up with TRBD1. Trimming removed 5 bases from V and 3 bases from J; junction bases left unmatched: 5. Germline V gene sequence: CDR1 SNHLY, CDR2 FYNNEI. The CDR3 is 15 residues long. CDR3 bases: TGTGCCAGCAGTACCCCGGGACAGGGCTACAATGAGCAGTTCTTC. Amino acid sequence: CASSTPGQGYNEQFF. The whole variable domain, filled in from reference TRBV2 and TRBJ2-1, reads EPEVTQTPSHQVTQMGQEVILRCVPISNHLYFYWYRQILGQKVEFLVSFYNNEISEKSEIFDDQFSVERPDGSNFTLKIRSTKLEDSAMYFCASSTPGQGYNEQFFGPGTRLTVL.

This clonotype was counted only a few times. The V gene is TRBV6-1, the J gene TRBJ2-7; a weak D match, TRBD1 (5 bases). V lost 4 bases, J lost 2 bases, and 6 bases lay in between. This CDR3 region has 12 residues. Germline CDR1 reads MNHNS; CDR2 reads SASEGT. CDR3 nucleotides: TGTGCCAGCAGTGCCAGGGCCTACGAGCAGTACTTC. Amino acid sequence: CASSARAYEQYF.

The chain couples TRBV5-1 to TRBJ2-5; D is perhaps TRBD2 (5 bases). This CDR3 has 15 amino acids. The germline V gene encodes CDR1 SGHRS and CDR2 YFSETQ. Deletions cut 5 bases from V and 2 bases from J, with 16 bases between. The CDR3 protein is CASSQSLQRQETQYF. DNA for the CDR3: TGCGCCAGCAGTCAAAGTCTCCAGCGGCAAGAGACCCAGTACTTC.

The sample holds a few counts of this clonotype. The chain combines TRBV29-1 with TRBJ2-7, with a tentative D call TRBD1 (6 bases). The V gene lost 1 base and the J gene lost 0 bases, with 13 bases spanning the gap. The CDR3 runs to 15 residues. CDR1 is SQVTM, CDR2 ANQGSEA, per germline. The CDR3 sequence: CSVEVGTGSSYEQYF. As DNA, the CDR3 is TGCAGCGTTGAAGTAGGAACAGGGAGCTCCTACGAGCAGTACTTC.

The chain is built from TRBV15 and TRBJ2-3, with D perhaps TRBD2 (6 bases). The length of the CDR3 is 13 residues. V was trimmed by 5 bases and J by 2 bases, leaving 8 bases between them. Germline V gives CDR1 LNHNV, CDR2 YYDKDF (reference sequence). Written as DNA, the CDR3 is TGTGCCACCAGCGGAGGGATCACAGATACGCAGTATTTT. Protein product: CATSGGITDTQYF.

The V call is TRBV5-1, the J call TRBJ1-1; a weak D match, TRBD1 (5 bases). This CDR3 has 13 residues. V dropped 7 bases and J dropped 1 base, with 11 bases sitting between them. The germline gives CDR1 SGHRS, CDR2 YFSETQ. CDR3 protein: CASRWGSNTEAFF. The CDR3 DNA reads as TGCGCCAGCCGATGGGGGTCGAACACTGAAGCTTTCTTT.